Below, 20 T cell receptor beta chains from the same sample are listed, as sequenced in a study of blood T cell repertoires in COVID-19. Method: immunoSEQ multiplex PCR; TCRdb's copy keeps in-frame clones and lacks some. The sample holds about 270,000 clones, 70% to 90% seen once. What was sequenced was PBMCs or T cells enriched from blood (not recorded which). These receptors came from a woman in her twenties or thirties with acute COVID-19.

This chain joins TRBV7-2 and TRBJ2-1; perhaps TRBD1 as D (5 bases). The CDR3 sequence is 15 residues long. V was shortened by 2 bases and J by 0 bases, with 8 bases between the two germline ends. Germline lookup yields CDR1 SGHTA and CDR2 FQGNSA. The CDR3 DNA follows: TGTGCCAGCAGCTTACAAAGGGGCTCCTACAATGAGCAGTTCTTC. Its translation is CASSLQRGSYNEQFF.

The chain's CDR3 is CASSQITSGGHNEQFF. The CDR3 region has the DNA TGTGCCAGCTCACAAATTACTAGCGGTGGGCACAATGAGCAGTTCTTC. The J gene is TRBJ2-1, the V gene TRBV18; 8 bases are a match to TRBD2. The V and J ends lost 4 bases and 5 bases, in that order; junction bases with no gene match: 10. There are 16 residues in the CDR3. In germline, CDR1 is KGHSH, CDR2 LQKENI.

This sequence joins TRBV7-2 and TRBJ1-1; D remains unclear. The V end was cut by 1 base, the J end by 1 base, with 7 bases between. The CDR3 is 14 amino acids. Germline lookup yields CDR1 SGHTA and CDR2 FQGNSA. CDR3 residues: CASSLGLPNTEAFF. For the CDR3, the DNA is TGTGCCAGCAGCTTAGGGCTGCCGAACACTGAAGCTTTCTTT.

J is TRBJ2-2 and V is TRBV6-6; weak D call: TRBD1 (7 bases). Trimming left V 5 bases short and J 6 bases short, with 19 bases between. The CDR3 is made up of 16 amino acids. The germline V gene encodes CDR1 MNHNY and CDR2 SVGAGI (reference sequence). This chain's CDR3 is CASSTRQGGGAGELFF. In DNA form, the CDR3 reads TGTGCCAGCAGTACTAGACAGGGAGGTGGGGCCGGGGAGCTGTTTTTT.

The genes are TRBV5-1 and TRBJ1-2; D possibly corresponds to TRBD1 (6 bases). The CDR3 has 14 residues. Trimming stripped 0 bases from V and 7 bases from J, with 13 bases between. Looked up from germline, CDR1 is SGHRS and CDR2 is YFSETQ. The CDR3 is CASSLGQVFSGYTF. The CDR3 DNA reads as TGCGCCAGCAGCTTGGGACAGGTGTTCAGTGGCTACACCTTC.

This chain connects TRBV2 to TRBJ2-3; maybe TRBD2 (6 bases). V dropped 6 bases and J dropped 4 bases, with 20 bases sitting between them. CDR1 and CDR2 (germline): SNHLY, FYNNEI. This CDR3 is built from 16 residues. The CDR3 DNA reads as TGTGCCAGCAGCTCCCGACTGACGGGAGTGCCAGATACGCAGTATTTT. The encoded protein is CASSSRLTGVPDTQYF.

The rearrangement links TRBV6-5 to TRBJ1-3; perhaps TRBD1 as D (6 bases). This CDR3 region has 13 residues. The V end lost 6 bases, the J end lost 3 bases, and 9 bases lay between the germline ends. Germline values: CDR1 MNHEY, CDR2 SVGAGI. Written as DNA, the CDR3 is TGTGCCAGCAGCACAGGGAGTGGAAACACCATATATTTT. It encodes CASSTGSGNTIYF.

The rearrangement uses TRBV5-1 and TRBJ2-4; 11 bases agree with TRBD1. CDR1 and CDR2 (germline): SGHRS, YFSETQ. CDR3 length: 14 amino acids. V lost 3 bases to trimming and J lost 8 bases; unmatched junction nucleotides: 4. The CDR3 region is CASSSGTGGDIQYF. The CDR3 nucleotides are TGCGCCAGCAGCTCCGGGACAGGGGGTGACATTCAGTACTTC. Variable domain in full (rest from reference TRBV5-1 and TRBJ2-4): KAGVTQTPRYLIKTRGQQVTLSCSPISGHRSVSWYQQTPGQGLQFLFEYFSETQRNKGNFPGRFSGRQFSNSRSEMNVSTLELGDSALYLCASSSGTGGDIQYFGAGTRLSVL.

This clone was observed a handful of times. The gene calls are TRBV29-1 and TRBJ2-7, with 15 bases that match TRBD2. Germline loops: CDR1 SQVTM, CDR2 ANQGSEA. V lost 3 bases to trimming and J lost 4 bases; unmatched junction nucleotides: 7. CDR3 length equals 16 residues. The DNA for the CDR3 is TGCAGCGTTGACGGACTAGCGGGAGGGCCGAGGTACGAGCAGTACTTC. It translates to CSVDGLAGGPRYEQYF.

This clone was counted a few times. The chain combines TRBV6-5 with TRBJ2-7; 7 nucleotides match TRBD1. This CDR3 is 13 amino acids long. CDR1 and CDR2 (germline): MNHEY, SVGAGI. The CDR3 DNA follows: TGTGCGACGACAGGGACCATCCCCTACGAGCAGTACTTC. Its protein product is CATTGTIPYEQYF.

The rearrangement links TRBV2 to TRBJ1-1; possibly TRBD1 for D (6 bases). The V end was cut by 11 bases, the J end by 1 base, with 23 bases between. Germline loops: CDR1 SNHLY, CDR2 FYNNEI. The CDR3 is 16 residues long. The CDR3 DNA follows: TGTGCCGCCAGACGGGACATGGCAAGCTGGAACACTGAAGCTTTCTTT. It translates to CAARRDMASWNTEAFF.

V is TRBV11-2 and J is TRBJ2-1, with D possibly matching TRBD2 (5 bases). The CDR3 sequence is 14 residues long. Germline values: CDR1 SGHAT, CDR2 FQNNGV. V was clipped by 7 bases and J by 6 bases, with 16 bases between them. The DNA of the CDR3 is TGTGCCAGCAACGGTGGCGGGTTGGGCAATGAGCAGTTCTTC. It is translated as CASNGGGLGNEQFF.

This clone showed up just once. Here the CDR3 reads CATSEGGGGRPEQYF. CDR3 nucleotide sequence: TGTGCCACCAGTGAGGGAGGAGGGGGCCGCCCCGAGCAGTACTTC. The V and J genes are TRBV24-1 and TRBJ2-7; possibly TRBD1 for D (7 bases). The CDR3 loop spans 15 amino acids. V was shortened by 4 bases and J by 6 bases, with 18 bases between the two germline ends. Germline assignment: CDR1 KGHDR and CDR2 SFDVKD.

The chain joins TRBV7-3 to TRBJ2-2, with TRBD1 matching 7 bases. The CDR3 has 12 residues. Germline CDR1 is SGHTA and CDR2 is FQGTGA. V lost 5 bases and J lost 7; bases outside the gene matches: 1. CDR3 amino acids: CASSRTGGELFF. The DNA of the CDR3 is TGTGCCAGCAGCCGGACAGGCGGGGAGCTGTTTTTT.

This clone occurred once. The gene calls are TRBV18 and TRBJ2-2; maybe TRBD1 (6 bases). This CDR3 has 16 amino acids. CDR1 and CDR2 from the germline V gene are KGHSH and LQKENI. Trimming pared 1 base from V and 5 bases from J, leaving 14 bases between. The CDR3 region is CASSPLQGGWTGELFF. Here the CDR3 DNA reads TGTGCCAGCTCACCACTGCAAGGGGGTTGGACCGGGGAGCTGTTTTTT.

V gene TRBV6-1 combines with J gene TRBJ2-1; 10 bases are a match to TRBD2. This CDR3 comprises 18 residues. Germline V gene data show CDR1 as MNHNS and CDR2 as SASEGT. The trim removed 1 base at V and 0 bases at J, leaving 6 bases unmatched. The CDR3 DNA reads as TGTGCCAGCAGTGAAGGGACTAGCGGAAAGAGCTCCTACAATGAGCAGTTCTTC. This codes for CASSEGTSGKSSYNEQFF.

The rearrangement uses TRBV19 and TRBJ1-5, with a weak D call TRBD1 (5 bases). Trimming pared 6 bases from V and 5 bases from J, leaving 11 bases between. Germline V gene sequence: CDR1 LNHDA, CDR2 SQIVND (reference sequence). The CDR3 is made up of 13 amino acids. In DNA, the CDR3 is TGTGCCAGTAGGGGCCAGGGTGATCAGCCCCAGCATTTT. Residues: CASRGQGDQPQHF.

This rearrangement joins TRBV27 to TRBJ2-3; D remains unclear. CDR1 is MNHEY and CDR2 is SMNVEV in the germline V gene (reference sequence). V was clipped by 6 bases and J by 6 bases, with 19 bases between them. The CDR3 consists of 15 residues. In DNA, the CDR3 is TGTGCCAGCAGATCGGCTACCCGACACTGGGATACGCAGTATTTT. As protein: CASRSATRHWDTQYF.

V usage is TRBV19 and J usage is TRBJ2-7, with a weak D call TRBD2 (5 bases). The CDR3 spans 12 residues. Trimming removed 6 bases at V and 3 bases at J, with 9 bases between. From germline, CDR1 is LNHDA and CDR2 SQIVND (reference sequence). DNA for the CDR3: TGTGCCAGTAGCCCAGAGGGCTACGAGCAGTACTTC. Protein product: CASSPEGYEQYF. Looking up the rest from reference TRBV19 and TRBJ2-7 gives the full variable domain: DGGITQSPKYLFRKEGQNVTLSCEQNLNHDAMYWYRQDPGQGLRLIYYSQIVNDFQKGDIAEGYSVSREKKESFPLTVTSAQKNPTAFYLCASSPEGYEQYFGPGTRLTVT.

A single count supports this clone. The genes are TRBV30 and TRBJ1-6; 9 bases map to TRBD1. The germline V gene has CDR1 GTSNPN and CDR2 SVGIG (reference sequence). The CDR3 is 15 amino acids. V dropped 3 bases and J dropped 7; count of bases not matched to a gene: 7. CDR3 in DNA: TGTGCCTGGAGACCCAGGACAGGGGAGAATTCACCCCTCCACTTT. It yields the protein CAWRPRTGENSPLHF.